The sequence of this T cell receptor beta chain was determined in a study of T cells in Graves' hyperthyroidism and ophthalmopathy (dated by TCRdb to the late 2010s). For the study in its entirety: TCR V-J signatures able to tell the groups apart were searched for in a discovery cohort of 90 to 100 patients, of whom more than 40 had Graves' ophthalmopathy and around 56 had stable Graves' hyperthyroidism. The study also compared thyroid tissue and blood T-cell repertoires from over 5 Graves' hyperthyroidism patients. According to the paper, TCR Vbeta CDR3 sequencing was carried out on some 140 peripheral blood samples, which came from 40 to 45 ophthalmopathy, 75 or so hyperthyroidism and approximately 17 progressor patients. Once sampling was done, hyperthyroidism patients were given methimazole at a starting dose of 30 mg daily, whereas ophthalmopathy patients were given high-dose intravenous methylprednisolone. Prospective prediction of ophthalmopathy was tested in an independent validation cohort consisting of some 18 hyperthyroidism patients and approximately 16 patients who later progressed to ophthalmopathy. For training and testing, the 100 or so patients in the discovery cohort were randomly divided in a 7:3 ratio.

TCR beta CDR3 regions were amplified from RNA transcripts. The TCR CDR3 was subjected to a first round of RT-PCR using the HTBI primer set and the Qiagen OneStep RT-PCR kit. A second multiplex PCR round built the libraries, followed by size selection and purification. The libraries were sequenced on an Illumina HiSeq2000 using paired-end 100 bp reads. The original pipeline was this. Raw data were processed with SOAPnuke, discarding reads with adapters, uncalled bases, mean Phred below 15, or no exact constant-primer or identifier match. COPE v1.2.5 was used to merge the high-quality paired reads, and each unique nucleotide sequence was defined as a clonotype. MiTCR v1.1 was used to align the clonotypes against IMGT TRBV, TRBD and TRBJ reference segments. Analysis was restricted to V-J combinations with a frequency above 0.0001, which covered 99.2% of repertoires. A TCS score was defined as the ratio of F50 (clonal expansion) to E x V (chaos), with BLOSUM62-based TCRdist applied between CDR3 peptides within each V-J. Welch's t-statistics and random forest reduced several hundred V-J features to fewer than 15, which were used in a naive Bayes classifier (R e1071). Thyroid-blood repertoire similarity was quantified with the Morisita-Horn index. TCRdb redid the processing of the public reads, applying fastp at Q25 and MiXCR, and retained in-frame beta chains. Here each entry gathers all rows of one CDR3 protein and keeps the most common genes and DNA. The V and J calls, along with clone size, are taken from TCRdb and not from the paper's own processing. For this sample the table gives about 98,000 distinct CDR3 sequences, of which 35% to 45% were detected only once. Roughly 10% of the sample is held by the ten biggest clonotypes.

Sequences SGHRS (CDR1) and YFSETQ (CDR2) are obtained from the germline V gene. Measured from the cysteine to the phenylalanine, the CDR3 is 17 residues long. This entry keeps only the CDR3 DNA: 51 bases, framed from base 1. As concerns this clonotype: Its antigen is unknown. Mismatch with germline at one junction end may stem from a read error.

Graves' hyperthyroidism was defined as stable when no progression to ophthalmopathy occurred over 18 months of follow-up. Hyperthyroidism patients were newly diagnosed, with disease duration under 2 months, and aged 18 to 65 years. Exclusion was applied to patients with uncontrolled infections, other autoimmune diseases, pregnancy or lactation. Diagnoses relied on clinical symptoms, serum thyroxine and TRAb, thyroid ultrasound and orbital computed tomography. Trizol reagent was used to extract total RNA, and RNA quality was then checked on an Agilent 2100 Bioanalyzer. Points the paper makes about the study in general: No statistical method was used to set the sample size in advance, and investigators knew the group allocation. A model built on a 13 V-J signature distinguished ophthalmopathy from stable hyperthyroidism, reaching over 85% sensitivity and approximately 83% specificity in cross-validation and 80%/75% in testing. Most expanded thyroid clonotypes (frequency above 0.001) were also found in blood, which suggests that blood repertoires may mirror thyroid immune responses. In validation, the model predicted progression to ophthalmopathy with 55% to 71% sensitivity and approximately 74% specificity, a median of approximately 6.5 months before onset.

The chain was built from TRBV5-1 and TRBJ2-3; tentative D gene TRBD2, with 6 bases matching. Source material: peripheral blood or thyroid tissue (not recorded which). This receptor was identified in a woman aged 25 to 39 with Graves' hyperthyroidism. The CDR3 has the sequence CASSQDPPGLLGDTRYF. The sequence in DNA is TGCGCCAGCAGCCAAGACCCCCCGGGACTCCTGGGGGATACGCGGTATTTT. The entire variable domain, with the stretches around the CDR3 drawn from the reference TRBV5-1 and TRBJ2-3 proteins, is KAGVTQTPRYLIKTRGQQVTLSCSPISGHRSVSWYQQTPGQGLQFLFEYFSETQRNKGNFPGRFSGRQFSNSRSEMNVSTLELGDSALYLCASSQDPPGLLGDTRYFGPGTRLTVL.